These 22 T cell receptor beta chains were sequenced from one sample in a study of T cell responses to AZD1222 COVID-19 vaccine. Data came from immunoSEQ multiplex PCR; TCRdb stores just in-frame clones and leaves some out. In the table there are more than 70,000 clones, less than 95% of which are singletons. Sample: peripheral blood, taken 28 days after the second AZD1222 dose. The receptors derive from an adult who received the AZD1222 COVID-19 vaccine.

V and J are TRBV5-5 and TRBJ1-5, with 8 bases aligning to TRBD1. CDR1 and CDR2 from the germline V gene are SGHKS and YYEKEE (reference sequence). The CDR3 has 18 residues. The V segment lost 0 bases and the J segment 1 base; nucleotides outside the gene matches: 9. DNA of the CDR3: TGTGCCAGCAGCTTGGGCCCCCGACAGGGGAGAAGCAATCAGCCCCAGCATTTT. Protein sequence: CASSLGPRQGRSNQPQHF.

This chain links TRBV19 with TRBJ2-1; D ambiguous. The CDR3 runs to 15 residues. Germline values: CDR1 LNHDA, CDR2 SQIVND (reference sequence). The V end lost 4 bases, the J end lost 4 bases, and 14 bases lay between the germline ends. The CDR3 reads CASSTPEASYNEQFF. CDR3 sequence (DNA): TGTGCCAGTAGTACCCCTGAAGCCTCATACAATGAGCAGTTCTTC.

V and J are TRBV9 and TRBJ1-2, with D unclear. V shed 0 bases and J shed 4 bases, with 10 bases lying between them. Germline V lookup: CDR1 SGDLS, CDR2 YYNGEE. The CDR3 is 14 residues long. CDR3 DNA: TGTGCCAGCAGCGTAGAAAGCAGAGCCTATGGCTACACCTTC. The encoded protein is CASSVESRAYGYTF.

CDR3 protein: CASSPVGTGNTEAFF. The CDR3 DNA sequence: TGTGCCAGCAGCCCAGTGGGGACAGGGAACACTGAAGCTTTCTTT. The chain combines TRBV3-1 (or the pseudogene TRBV3-2) with TRBJ1-1, with 8 bases aligning to TRBD1. CDR3 length: 15 amino acids. V shed 4 bases and J 1 base; nucleotides not matched to a gene: 5. Per the germline V gene, CDR1 is LGHDT and CDR2 is YNNKEL (reference sequence).

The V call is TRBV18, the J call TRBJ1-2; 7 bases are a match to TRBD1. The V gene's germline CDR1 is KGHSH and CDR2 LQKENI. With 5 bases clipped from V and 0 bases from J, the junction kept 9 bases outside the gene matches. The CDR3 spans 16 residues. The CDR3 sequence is CASSATPGQTNYGYTF. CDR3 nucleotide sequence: TGTGCCAGCTCAGCCACACCGGGACAGACTAACTATGGCTACACCTTC.

The CDR3 protein is CASSLDFGERVRGDQHF. The CDR3, as DNA: TGTGCCAGCAGCTTAGATTTCGGGGAGCGGGTAAGGGGCGACCAGCATTTT. The chain carries TRBV7-2 and TRBJ1-5; perhaps TRBD1 as D (5 bases). The CDR3 is 17 amino acids. With 1 base removed from V and 12 bases from J, the gap between germline ends came to 25 bases. Germline V gene sequence: CDR1 SGHTA, CDR2 FQGNSA.

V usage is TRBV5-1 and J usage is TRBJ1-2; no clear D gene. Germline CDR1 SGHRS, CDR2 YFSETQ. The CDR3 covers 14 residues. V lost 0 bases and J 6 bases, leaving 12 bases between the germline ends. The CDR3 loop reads CASSLGYSTDGYTF. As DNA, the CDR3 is TGCGCCAGCAGCTTGGGGTACAGTACTGATGGCTACACCTTC.

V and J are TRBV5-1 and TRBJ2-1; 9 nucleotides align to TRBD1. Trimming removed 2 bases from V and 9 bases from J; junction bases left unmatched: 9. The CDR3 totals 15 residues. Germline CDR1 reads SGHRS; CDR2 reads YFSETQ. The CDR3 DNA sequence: TGCGCCAGCAGCTTAGGGACAGGGTCCGCCGGTGAGCAGTTCTTC. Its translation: CASSLGTGSAGEQFF.

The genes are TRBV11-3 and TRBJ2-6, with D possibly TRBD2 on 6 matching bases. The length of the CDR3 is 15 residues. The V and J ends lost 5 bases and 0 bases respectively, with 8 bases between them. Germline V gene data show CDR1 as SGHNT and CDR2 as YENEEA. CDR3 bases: TGTGCCAGCAGCCCCGGGAGCTCTGGGGCCAACGTCCTGACTTTC. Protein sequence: CASSPGSSGANVLTF.

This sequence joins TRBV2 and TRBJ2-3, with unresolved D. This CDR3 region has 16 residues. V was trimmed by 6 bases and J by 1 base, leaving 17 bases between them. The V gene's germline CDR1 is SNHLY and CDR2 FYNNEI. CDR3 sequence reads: CASRGTPGRRTDTQYF. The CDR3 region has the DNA TGTGCCAGCAGAGGTACTCCCGGGCGGCGCACAGATACGCAGTATTTT.

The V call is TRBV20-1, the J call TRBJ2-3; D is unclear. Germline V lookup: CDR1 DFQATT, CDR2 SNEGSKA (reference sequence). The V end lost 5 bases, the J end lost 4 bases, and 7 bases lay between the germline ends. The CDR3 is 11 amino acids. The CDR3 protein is CSARASDTQYF. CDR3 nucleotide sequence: TGCAGTGCTCGGGCATCAGATACGCAGTATTTT.

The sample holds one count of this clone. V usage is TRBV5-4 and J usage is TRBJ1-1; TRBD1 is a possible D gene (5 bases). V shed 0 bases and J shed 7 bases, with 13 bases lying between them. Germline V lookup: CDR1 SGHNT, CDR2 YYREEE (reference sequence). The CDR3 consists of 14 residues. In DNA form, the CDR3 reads TGTGCCAGCAGCTTGGAAGTGTCGGGGGATGAAGCTTTCTTT. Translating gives CASSLEVSGDEAFF.

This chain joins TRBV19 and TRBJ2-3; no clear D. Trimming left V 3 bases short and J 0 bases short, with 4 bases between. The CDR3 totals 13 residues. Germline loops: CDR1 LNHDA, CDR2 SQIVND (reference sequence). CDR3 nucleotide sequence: TGTGCCAGTAGTATGGGAAGCACAGATACGCAGTATTTT. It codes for CASSMGSTDTQYF.

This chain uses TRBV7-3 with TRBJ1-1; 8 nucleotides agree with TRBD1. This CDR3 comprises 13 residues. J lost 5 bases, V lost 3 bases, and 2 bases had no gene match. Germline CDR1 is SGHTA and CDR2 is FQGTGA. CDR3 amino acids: CASSLTGETEAFF. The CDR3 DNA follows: TGTGCCAGCAGCTTGACAGGGGAAACTGAAGCTTTCTTT. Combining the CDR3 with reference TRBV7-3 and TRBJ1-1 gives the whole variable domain GAGVSQTPSNKVTEKGKYVELRCDPISGHTALYWYRQSLGQGPEFLIYFQGTGAADDSGLPNDRFFAVRPEGSVSTLKIQRTERGDSAVYLCASSLTGETEAFFGQGTRLTVV.

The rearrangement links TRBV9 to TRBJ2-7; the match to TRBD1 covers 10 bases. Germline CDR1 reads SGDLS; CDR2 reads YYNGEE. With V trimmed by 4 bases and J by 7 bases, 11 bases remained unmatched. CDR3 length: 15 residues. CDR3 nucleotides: TGTGCCAGCAGCAAAAGCGGGACAGGGGTTTGGGAGCAGTACTTC. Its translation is CASSKSGTGVWEQYF. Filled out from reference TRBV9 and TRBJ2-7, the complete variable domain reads DSGVTQTPKHLITATGQRVTLRCSPRSGDLSVYWYQQSLDQGLQFLIQYYNGEERAKGNILERFSAQQFPDLHSELNLSSLELGDSALYFCASSKSGTGVWEQYFGPGTRLTVT.

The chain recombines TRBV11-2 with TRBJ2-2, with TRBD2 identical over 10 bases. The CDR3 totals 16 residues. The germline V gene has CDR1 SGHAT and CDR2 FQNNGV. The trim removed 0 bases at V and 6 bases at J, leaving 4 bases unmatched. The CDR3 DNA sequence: TGTGCCAGCAGCTTAGACCACAGCGGGAGGGCCGGGGAGCTGTTTTTT. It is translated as CASSLDHSGRAGELFF.

The CDR3 reads CASSWVTGTSGGSYEQYF. CDR3 bases: TGCGCCAGCAGCTGGGTCACCGGGACTAGCGGGGGCTCCTACGAGCAGTACTTC. J is TRBJ2-7 and V is TRBV5-1; TRBD2 agrees at 14 bases. The CDR3 extends over 18 amino acids. J lost 0 bases, V lost 3 bases, and 8 bases had no gene match. Germline loops: CDR1 SGHRS, CDR2 YFSETQ.

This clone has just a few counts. The CDR3 loop is CASSYLDGRAFF. The CDR3 nucleotides are TGTGCCAGCAGTTACTTGGACGGGCGGGCTTTCTTT. The chain carries TRBV6-5 and TRBJ1-1; D not certain. Germline-derived CDR1 and CDR2 are MNHEY and SVGAGI. Trimming left V 1 base short and J 11 bases short, with 11 bases between. This CDR3 comprises 12 residues.

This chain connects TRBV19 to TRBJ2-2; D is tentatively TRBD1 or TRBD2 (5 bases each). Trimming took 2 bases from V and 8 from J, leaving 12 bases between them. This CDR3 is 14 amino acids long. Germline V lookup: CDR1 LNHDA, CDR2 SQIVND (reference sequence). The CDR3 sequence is CASSITGGGGELFF. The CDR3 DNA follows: TGTGCCAGTAGTATAACAGGCGGAGGTGGGGAGCTGTTTTTT.

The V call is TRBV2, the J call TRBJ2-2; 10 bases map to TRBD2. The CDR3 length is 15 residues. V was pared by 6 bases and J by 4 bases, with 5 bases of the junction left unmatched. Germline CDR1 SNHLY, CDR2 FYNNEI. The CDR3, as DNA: TGTGCCAGCAGCCAGGGACTAGCGCTCACCGGGGAGCTGTTTTTT. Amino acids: CASSQGLALTGELFF.

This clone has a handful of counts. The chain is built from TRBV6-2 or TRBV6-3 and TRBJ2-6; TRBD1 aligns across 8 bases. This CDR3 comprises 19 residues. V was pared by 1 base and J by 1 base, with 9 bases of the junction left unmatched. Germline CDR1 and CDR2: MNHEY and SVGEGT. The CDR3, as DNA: TGTGCCAGCAGTTACTTTGGGACAGGTGGTGTTTCTGGGGCCAACGTCCTGACTTTC. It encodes CASSYFGTGGVSGANVLTF.

Here the CDR3 reads CAWSVQQGGETQYF. The CDR3 nucleotides are TGTGCCTGGAGTGTTCAACAGGGGGGAGAGACCCAGTACTTC. The chain is built from TRBV30 and TRBJ2-5; 8 bases are shared with TRBD1. The J segment lost 4 bases and the V segment lost 0 bases, leaving 4 bases of the junction unmatched. The CDR3 is 14 amino acids. Germline CDR1 is GTSNPN and CDR2 is SVGIG (reference sequence).